The 28 T cell receptor beta chains below come from one sample, sequenced in a study of graft-versus-host responses after intestinal transplantation. The data were produced by immunoSEQ multiplex PCR, yet TCRdb's version contains in-frame clones alone and is incomplete. The sample shows about 19,000 clones, 86% of them seen only once. The sample was bone marrow, taken just under 130 days after transplant. All receptors come from a human patient who received an intestinal transplant, so some T cells may come from the graft donor.

The chain joins TRBV28 to TRBJ2-5; TRBD2 might be the D (6 bases). Germline V gives CDR1 MDHEN, CDR2 SYDVKM. This CDR3 has 15 residues. The V gene lost 6 bases and the J gene lost 4 bases, with 18 bases spanning the gap. The CDR3 protein is CASRETGTLGETQYF. The CDR3 DNA reads TGTGCCAGCAGAGAGACCGGGACTCTGGGAGAGACCCAGTACTTC.

The chain joins TRBV19 to TRBJ2-1; possible D gene TRBD2, 7 bases. Deletions cut 1 base from V and 4 bases from J, with 11 bases between. Per germline, CDR1 LNHDA and CDR2 SQIVND (reference sequence). This CDR3 region has 15 residues. CDR3 sequence (DNA): TGTGCCAGTAGTATAGGAGGGGGGGGATACAATGAGCAGTTCTTC. Its translation is CASSIGGGGYNEQFF.

The rearrangement joins TRBV6-6 to TRBJ2-6; D may be TRBD1 (6 bases). CDR3 length equals 15 residues. CDR1 is MNHNY, CDR2 SVGAGI, per germline (reference sequence). Deletions cut 6 bases from V and 3 bases from J, with 12 bases between. The CDR3 coding sequence is TGTGCCAGCAGCAAACAGGGTTATGGGGCCAACGTCCTGACTTTC. This sequence encodes CASSKQGYGANVLTF.

The chain is built from TRBV19 and TRBJ2-7; possibly TRBD2 for D (6 bases). The CDR3 sequence is 13 residues long. Germline values: CDR1 LNHDA, CDR2 SQIVND (reference sequence). The V end was cut by 2 bases, the J end by 3 bases, with 8 bases between. CDR3 sequence reads: CASSITSSYEQYF. The CDR3 DNA sequence: TGTGCCAGTAGTATAACTAGCAGCTACGAGCAGTACTTC. Complete variable domain (other parts from reference TRBV19 and TRBJ2-7): DGGITQSPKYLFRKEGQNVTLSCEQNLNHDAMYWYRQDPGQGLRLIYYSQIVNDFQKGDIAEGYSVSREKKESFPLTVTSAQKNPTAFYLCASSITSSYEQYFGPGTRLTVT.

V is TRBV5-1 and J is TRBJ2-3; weak D call: TRBD2 (5 bases). CDR3 size: 17 residues. In germline, CDR1 is SGHRS, CDR2 YFSETQ. Trimming took 1 base from V and 2 from J, leaving 17 bases between them. The CDR3 nucleotides are TGCGCCAGCAGCTTGCGGTTGTCGCGGAGGAACACAGATACGCAGTATTTT. As protein: CASSLRLSRRNTDTQYF.

A remark on this clone: Relative to the germline gene, one junction end is altered; a read error may explain this. The V and J genes are TRBV15 and TRBJ2-7; D may be TRBD1 (6 bases). This CDR3 is 15 amino acids long. Per the germline V gene, CDR1 is LNHNV and CDR2 is YYDKDF (reference sequence). This CDR3 is CATSGETGPPYEQYF. For the CDR3, the DNA is TGTGCCACCAGCGGAGAGACAGGCCCACCCTACGAGCAGTACTTC.

Only one count was recorded for this clone. J is TRBJ2-7 and V is TRBV5-4; the D gene is possibly TRBD2 (6 bases). Germline CDR1 reads SGHNT; CDR2 reads YYREEE (reference sequence). This CDR3 region has 15 residues. Trimming cost V 1 base and J 3 bases, with 14 bases left between them. The CDR3 protein is CASSLSFGGYYEQYF. CDR3 sequence (DNA): TGTGCCAGCAGCTTGTCTTTCGGGGGATACTACGAGCAGTACTTC.

The chain recombines TRBV19 with TRBJ2-7, with TRBD2 identical over 9 bases. J was trimmed by 7 bases and V by 2 bases; bases with no gene match: 6. CDR1 is LNHDA and CDR2 is SQIVND in the germline V gene (reference sequence). The CDR3 extends over 14 amino acids. The DNA of the CDR3 is TGTGCCAGTAGTATATCAGGGACTAGCCGGGAGCAGTACTTC. Protein: CASSISGTSREQYF.

The rearrangement uses TRBV27 and TRBJ1-1, with 9 nucleotides matching TRBD1. The CDR3 sequence is 14 residues long. V lost 6 bases, J lost 3 bases, and 5 bases stayed unmatched. The germline V gene has CDR1 MNHEY and CDR2 SMNVEV (reference sequence). The CDR3 DNA sequence: TGTGCCAGCAGGACCGGGACAGGGTACACTGAAGCTTTCTTT. Its translation: CASRTGTGYTEAFF.

J is TRBJ2-2 and V is TRBV7-6; TRBD1 aligns across 9 bases. This CDR3 has 16 residues. The ends lost 5 bases at V and 5 bases at J; junction bases unmatched: 9. The germline gives CDR1 SGHVS, CDR2 FNYEAQ. The CDR3 DNA is TGTGCCAGCAGCCCGATACAGGGGGCGAGGACCGGGGAGCTGTTTTTT. Translating it yields CASSPIQGARTGELFF.

This clone was recorded once. This chain joins TRBV15 and TRBJ2-5; D is ambiguous. CDR1 is LNHNV, CDR2 YYDKDF, per germline (reference sequence). The CDR3 has 13 amino acids. V dropped 5 bases and J dropped 4 bases, with 11 bases sitting between them. The CDR3, as DNA: TGTGCCACCAGCGTACAGAGGAGAGAGACCCAGTACTTC. This sequence encodes CATSVQRRETQYF.

Here the CDR3 DNA reads TGCGCCAGCAGTTCGACTGAAACCGGGGAGCTGTTTTTT. Translation gives CASSSTETGELFF. V is TRBV5-1 and J is TRBJ2-2; D remains unclear. The CDR3 runs 13 residues. Germline assignment: CDR1 SGHRS and CDR2 YFSETQ. Trimming shortened V by 5 bases and J by 5 bases, and 10 bases separated the two germline ends.

V usage is TRBV5-1 and J usage is TRBJ2-3; D ambiguous. CDR3 length equals 12 residues. Germline CDR1 is SGHRS and CDR2 is YFSETQ. The V end lost 7 bases, the J end lost 4 bases, and 10 bases lay between the germline ends. In nucleotides, the CDR3 is TGCGCCAGCTCGCCCGCCCCAGATACGCAGTATTTT. Translated: CASSPAPDTQYF.

This chain links TRBV6-8 with TRBJ2-2; D not certain. CDR3 length: 12 amino acids. The ends were cut back, 6 bases at V and 2 bases at J, with 4 bases in the middle. Germline assignment: CDR1 MNHGY and CDR2 SAAAGT. The CDR3 nucleotides read TGTGCCAGCAGCTTAAACACCGGGGAGCTGTTTTTT. As protein: CASSLNTGELFF.

The rearrangement joins TRBV27 to TRBJ2-1; 13 nucleotides line up with TRBD2. This CDR3 contains 15 residues. In germline, CDR1 is MNHEY, CDR2 SMNVEV (reference sequence). The trim removed 4 bases at V and 9 bases at J, leaving 6 bases unmatched. The CDR3 DNA sequence: TGTGCCAGCAGTTGGGGGACTAGCGGGATTAGTGAGCAGTTCTTC. Translating it yields CASSWGTSGISEQFF.

This clone was seen more than once but under ten times. The rearrangement uses TRBV7-3 and TRBJ2-2; D remains unclear. CDR1 is SGHTA and CDR2 is FQGTGA in the germline V gene. This CDR3 spans 12 amino acids. The V end was cut by 2 bases, the J end by 5 bases, with 3 bases between. In nucleotides, the CDR3 is TGTGCCAGCAGCTTACCGACCGGGGAGCTGTTTTTT. This gives the protein CASSLPTGELFF.

The CDR3 loop is CASSDRDRGLLDYGYTF. CDR3 bases: TGTGCCAGCAGCGACCGGGACAGGGGACTCCTAGACTATGGCTACACCTTC. V is TRBV9 and J is TRBJ1-2; the match to TRBD1 covers 10 bases. The trim removed 3 bases at V and 3 bases at J, leaving 11 bases unmatched. Per germline, CDR1 SGDLS and CDR2 YYNGEE. The CDR3 consists of 17 residues.

V and J are TRBV11-2 and TRBJ2-5; 7 bases are shared with TRBD2. Germline V lookup: CDR1 SGHAT, CDR2 FQNNGV. The CDR3 contains 16 residues. The J segment lost 3 bases and the V segment lost 4 bases, leaving 11 bases of the junction unmatched. CDR3 nucleotide sequence: TGTGCCAGCAGCTCGGAACTAGCGACCGGAAAAGAGACCCAGTACTTC. Protein sequence: CASSSELATGKETQYF.

The CDR3 sequence: CASSYSRQGIEQYF. The CDR3 DNA is TGTGCCAGCAGTTACTCGCGACAGGGAATAGAGCAGTACTTC. This chain joins TRBV6-6 and TRBJ2-7; TRBD1 matches at 7 bases. With 0 bases clipped from V and 7 bases from J, the junction kept 6 bases outside the gene matches. Germline CDR1 reads MNHNY; CDR2 reads SVGAGI (reference sequence). This CDR3 is 14 amino acids long.

This clone was seen a single time. The chain is built from TRBV6-5 and TRBJ2-7; D assignment may be TRBD1 or TRBD2 (6 bases each). The CDR3 is 14 residues long. V lost 7 bases, J lost 2 bases, and 15 bases lay in between. The germline V gene encodes CDR1 MNHEY and CDR2 SVGAGI. The CDR3 bases are TGTGCCAGCACCGATCCGGGGGCACCCTACGAGCAGTACTTC. Translation: CASTDPGAPYEQYF.

This clone was seen once. The chain uses TRBV7-9 and TRBJ2-7, with TRBD2 identical over 7 bases. The CDR3 has 13 amino acids. Per the germline V gene, CDR1 is SEHNR and CDR2 is FQNEAQ (reference sequence). V trimming: 4 bases; J trimming: 7 bases; junction bases outside the gene matches: 7. The CDR3 loop is CASSSPRGVEQYF. CDR3 nucleotide sequence: TGTGCCAGCAGCTCCCCTCGGGGGGTAGAGCAGTACTTC.

The chain joins TRBV5-1 to TRBJ1-3, with D uncertain. The CDR3 loop spans 16 amino acids. V lost 0 bases and J 0 bases, leaving 10 bases between the germline ends. CDR1 is SGHRS and CDR2 is YFSETQ in the germline V gene. CDR3 region: CASSLGPGTSGNTIYF. The DNA of the CDR3 is TGCGCCAGCAGCTTGGGCCCGGGAACCTCTGGAAACACCATATATTTT.

The rearrangement joins TRBV15 to TRBJ1-1; weak D call: TRBD1 (5 bases). This CDR3 region has 17 residues. The germline gives CDR1 LNHNV, CDR2 YYDKDF (reference sequence). V was clipped by 3 bases and J by 4 bases, with 21 bases between them. Written as DNA, the CDR3 is TGTGCCACCAGCAGCACCCGGGATACCGGCGGGGGCACTGAAGCTTTCTTT. This sequence encodes CATSSTRDTGGGTEAFF.

This CDR3 reads CASSREARNTIYF. The CDR3 coding sequence is TGTGCCAGCAGCCGGGAGGCAAGAAACACCATATATTTT. The chain joins TRBV11-3 to TRBJ1-3; no reliable D call. CDR3 length: 13 residues. Germline V lookup: CDR1 SGHNT, CDR2 YENEEA. The V end was cut by 5 bases, the J end by 5 bases, with 10 bases between.

The V gene is TRBV11-3, the J gene TRBJ2-7; D is ambiguous. Germline CDR1 and CDR2: SGHNT and YENEEA. The CDR3 length is 13 residues. Trimming pared 2 bases from V and 5 bases from J, leaving 10 bases between. The CDR3 is CASSLYCRHEQYF. The CDR3 nucleotides are TGTGCCAGCAGCTTATATTGCCGTCACGAGCAGTACTTC.

CDR3 nucleotides: TGCGCCAGCAGCTTGGGGCCCGGACTAGTTAGCGAGCAGTACTTC. Translation gives CASSLGPGLVSEQYF. The V and J genes are TRBV5-1 and TRBJ2-7; 7 bases map to TRBD2. Germline V gene data show CDR1 as SGHRS and CDR2 as YFSETQ. The CDR3 contains 15 residues. Losses at the gene ends were 0 bases for V and 6 bases for J; bases not matched to a gene: 9.

This chain uses TRBV30 with TRBJ2-7; no clear D. In germline, CDR1 is GTSNPN, CDR2 SVGIG (reference sequence). The CDR3 totals 12 residues. V was cut by 3 bases and J by 2 bases, with 8 bases left in between. CDR3: CAWRLPPYEQYF. The CDR3 DNA reads TGTGCCTGGAGGCTACCCCCCTACGAGCAGTACTTC.

The V call is TRBV30, the J call TRBJ1-1; D is possibly TRBD1 (5 bases). Germline values: CDR1 GTSNPN, CDR2 SVGIG (reference sequence). V was clipped by 4 bases and J by 8 bases, with 17 bases between them. The CDR3 is made up of 13 amino acids. The CDR3 sequence: CAWTPGMGLEAFF. In nucleotides, the CDR3 is TGTGCCTGGACCCCGGGGATGGGGCTGGAAGCTTTCTTT.